A selection of T cell receptor beta chains follows, all from one sample in a study of blood T cell repertoires in COVID-19. Produced via immunoSEQ multiplex PCR; TCRdb's table is partial and in-frame only. Here the sample spans about 480,000 clones, roughly 87% being singletons. The sequencing sample was made of peripheral blood. All receptors derive from a man aged 18 to 30 with COVID-19, enrolled during active disease. The CDR3 runs from the conserved cysteine through the conserved F or W. The D gene is left open where the match is weak. Expanded clones get a size class; other rows say once, few or many, or leave the size out.

d_call: TRBD1; j_call: TRBJ1-2; v_call: TRBV6-5; clone_size: -; cdr3_aa: CASSYGTGNYGYTF; cdr3_nt: TGTGCCAGCAGTTACGGGACAGGGAACTATGGCTACACCTTC
d_call: -; j_call: TRBJ2-3; v_call: TRBV6-5; clone_size: -; cdr3_aa: CASSYGQTGTDTQYF; cdr3_nt: TGTGCCAGCAGTTACGGGCAAACAGGCACAGATACGCAGTATTTT
d_call: TRBD1; j_call: TRBJ2-7; v_call: TRBV6-5; clone_size: -; cdr3_aa: CASRGDSSYEQYF; cdr3_nt: TGTGCCAGCAGAGGGGACAGCTCCTACGAGCAGTACTTC
d_call: -; j_call: TRBJ2-2; v_call: TRBV11-2; clone_size: -; cdr3_aa: CASSLGVPGHRNTGELFF; cdr3_nt: TGTGCCAGCAGCTTAGGGGTTCCGGGACATCGGAACACCGGGGAGCTGTTTTTT
d_call: -; j_call: TRBJ1-4; v_call: TRBV5-1; clone_size: few; cdr3_aa: CASSLGAPATNEKLFF; cdr3_nt: TGCGCCAGCAGCTTGGGGGCCCCAGCAACTAATGAAAAACTGTTTTTT
d_call: -; j_call: TRBJ1-1; v_call: TRBV27; clone_size: once; cdr3_aa: CATKGSRVRTEAFF; cdr3_nt: TGTGCCACCAAGGGATCCAGGGTTCGCACTGAAGCTTTCTTT
d_call: -; j_call: TRBJ1-3; v_call: TRBV6-5; clone_size: -; cdr3_aa: CASSRVSGNTIYF; cdr3_nt: TGTGCCAGCAGCAGGGTGTCTGGAAACACCATATATTTT
d_call: -; j_call: TRBJ2-7; v_call: TRBV5-1; clone_size: -; cdr3_aa: CASSLEIRVPRRREQYF; cdr3_nt: TGCGCCAGCAGCTTGGAAATTCGCGTTCCCCGTCGTCGTGAGCAGTACTTC
d_call: TRBD2; j_call: TRBJ2-5; v_call: TRBV3-1/TRBV3-2; clone_size: -; cdr3_aa: CASSQGGGSAETQYF; cdr3_nt: TGTGCCAGCAGCCAAGGGGGGGGGTCGGCGGAGACCCAGTACTTC
d_call: TRBD2; j_call: TRBJ2-7; v_call: TRBV19; clone_size: -; cdr3_aa: CASSSSGRGYEQYF; cdr3_nt: TGTGCCAGTAGTTCGAGCGGGAGAGGCTACGAGCAGTACTTC
d_call: -; j_call: TRBJ1-6; v_call: TRBV5-6; clone_size: few; cdr3_aa: CASSLGGGSPLHF; cdr3_nt: TGTGCCAGCAGCTTGGGGGGAGGTTCACCCCTCCACTTT
d_call: -; j_call: TRBJ2-7; v_call: TRBV11-3; clone_size: once; cdr3_aa: CASSPAGRTYEQYF; cdr3_nt: TGTGCCAGCAGCCCTGCGGGCCGGACCTACGAGCAGTACTTC
d_call: TRBD2; j_call: TRBJ2-1; v_call: TRBV5-1; clone_size: -; cdr3_aa: CASSLLAANNEQFF; cdr3_nt: TGCGCCAGCAGCTTACTAGCGGCCAACAATGAGCAGTTCTTC
d_call: TRBD1; j_call: TRBJ1-5; v_call: TRBV12-3/TRBV12-4; clone_size: few; cdr3_aa: CASSIQGFQPQHF; cdr3_nt: TGTGCCAGCAGCATACAGGGGTTTCAGCCCCAGCATTTT
d_call: -; j_call: TRBJ1-2; v_call: TRBV19; clone_size: -; cdr3_aa: CASSYSGRDYGYTF; cdr3_nt: TGTGCCAGTAGCTACTCCGGGAGAGACTATGGCTACACCTTC
d_call: -; j_call: TRBJ2-3; v_call: TRBV6-6; clone_size: -; cdr3_aa: CASSYHTSTDTQYF; cdr3_nt: TGTGCCAGCAGTTACCATACTAGCACAGATACGCAGTATTTT
d_call: TRBD2; j_call: TRBJ2-7; v_call: TRBV5-1; clone_size: -; cdr3_aa: CASSPGLAEGDEQYF; cdr3_nt: TGCGCCAGCAGCCCGGGACTAGCGGAGGGAGACGAGCAGTACTTC
d_call: TRBD2; j_call: TRBJ2-3; v_call: TRBV2; clone_size: -; cdr3_aa: CASGTSGVRTDTQYF; cdr3_nt: TGTGCCAGTGGGACTAGCGGGGTCCGCACAGATACGCAGTATTTT
d_call: TRBD2; j_call: TRBJ2-2; v_call: TRBV19; clone_size: -; cdr3_aa: CASSISGDTGELFF; cdr3_nt: TGTGCCAGTAGTATTAGCGGGGACACCGGGGAGCTGTTTTTT
d_call: -; j_call: TRBJ1-2; v_call: TRBV3-1/TRBV3-2; clone_size: -; cdr3_aa: CASSQGGQTARGYTF; cdr3_nt: TGTGCCAGCAGCCAAGGGGGGCAGACCGCGCGAGGCTACACCTTC
d_call: -; j_call: TRBJ1-2; v_call: TRBV9; clone_size: -; cdr3_aa: CASSSQGNRAEGYTF; cdr3_nt: TGTGCCAGCAGCTCCCAGGGTAACAGGGCGGAGGGCTACACCTTC
d_call: TRBD2; j_call: TRBJ2-7; v_call: TRBV19; clone_size: -; cdr3_aa: CASSPGLATYEQYF; cdr3_nt: TGTGCCAGTAGTCCAGGACTAGCGACCTACGAGCAGTACTTC
d_call: TRBD1; j_call: TRBJ1-4; v_call: TRBV5-5; clone_size: -; cdr3_aa: CASSLFTRDSGEKLFF; cdr3_nt: TGTGCCAGCAGCTTGTTTACCCGGGACAGCGGTGAAAAACTGTTTTTT
d_call: -; j_call: TRBJ2-7; v_call: TRBV27; clone_size: -; cdr3_aa: CASSPGGHSYEQYF; cdr3_nt: TGTGCCAGCAGTCCTGGGGGACATTCCTACGAGCAGTACTTC
d_call: TRBD2; j_call: TRBJ2-3; v_call: TRBV30; clone_size: once; cdr3_aa: CAWISGGNTDTQYF; cdr3_nt: TGTGCCTGGATTAGCGGGGGTAACACAGATACGCAGTATTTT
d_call: -; j_call: TRBJ1-6; v_call: TRBV10-1; clone_size: -; cdr3_aa: CASSESTASKALHF; cdr3_nt: TGCGCCAGCAGTGAGTCGACAGCGAGCAAGGCCCTCCACTTT
d_call: -; j_call: TRBJ1-1; v_call: TRBV5-5; clone_size: -; cdr3_aa: CASSPPPGTGSWNTEAFF; cdr3_nt: TGTGCCAGCAGCCCGCCTCCGGGAACAGGGAGTTGGAACACTGAAGCTTTCTTT
d_call: -; j_call: TRBJ2-1; v_call: TRBV11-2; clone_size: -; cdr3_aa: CASTSIGDSNNEQFF; cdr3_nt: TGTGCCAGCACCTCTATCGGAGATTCCAACAATGAGCAGTTCTTC
d_call: -; j_call: TRBJ2-5; v_call: TRBV6-5; clone_size: -; cdr3_aa: CASSSVMRFQETQYF; cdr3_nt: TGTGCCAGCAGCTCCGTAATGAGGTTCCAAGAGACCCAGTACTTC
d_call: TRBD1; j_call: TRBJ2-1; v_call: TRBV6-1; clone_size: -; cdr3_aa: CASSEGTGTESNEQFF; cdr3_nt: TGTGCCAGCAGTGAAGGGACCGGGACAGAGAGCAATGAGCAGTTCTTC
d_call: -; j_call: TRBJ1-1; v_call: TRBV6-5; clone_size: -; cdr3_aa: CASSRNTEAFF; cdr3_nt: TGTGCCAGCAGCAGGAACACTGAAGCTTTCTTT
d_call: -; j_call: TRBJ1-6; v_call: TRBV19; clone_size: -; cdr3_aa: CASSIGGATYNSPLHF; cdr3_nt: TGTGCCAGTAGTATAGGGGGAGCCACCTATAATTCACCCCTCCACTTT
d_call: TRBD1; j_call: TRBJ2-1; v_call: TRBV11-3; clone_size: few; cdr3_aa: CASSPISRNFRDSSYNEQFF; cdr3_nt: TGTGCCAGCAGCCCCATCTCCAGGAATTTCCGGGACAGCTCCTACAATGAGCAGTTCTTC
d_call: TRBD1; j_call: TRBJ2-2; v_call: TRBV30; clone_size: once; cdr3_aa: CAWRGDSTNTGELFF; cdr3_nt: TGTGCCTGGAGGGGGGACAGCACGAACACCGGGGAGCTGTTTTTT
d_call: TRBD2; j_call: TRBJ2-7; v_call: TRBV15; clone_size: once; cdr3_aa: CATLSLAGGVQYF; cdr3_nt: TGTGCCACCCTTAGTCTAGCGGGAGGGGTGCAGTACTTC
d_call: TRBD1; j_call: TRBJ1-4; v_call: TRBV10-3; clone_size: -; cdr3_aa: CAISAASGQGDEKLFF; cdr3_nt: TGTGCCATCAGTGCCGCGTCGGGACAGGGGGATGAAAAACTGTTTTTT
d_call: -; j_call: TRBJ2-7; v_call: TRBV6-5; clone_size: -; cdr3_aa: CASSYGPDREGYEQYF; cdr3_nt: TGTGCCAGCAGTTACGGCCCGGACAGGGAGGGCTACGAGCAGTACTTC
d_call: TRBD1; j_call: TRBJ1-5; v_call: TRBV3-1/TRBV3-2; clone_size: once; cdr3_aa: CASSRGQSQPQHF; cdr3_nt: TGTGCCAGCAGCAGGGGGCAGAGTCAGCCCCAGCATTTT
d_call: TRBD2; j_call: TRBJ2-1; v_call: TRBV6-2/TRBV6-3; clone_size: -; cdr3_aa: CASSPPSGVGNEQFF; cdr3_nt: TGTGCCAGCAGCCCTCCTAGCGGGGTAGGTAATGAGCAGTTCTTC
d_call: TRBD2; j_call: TRBJ2-7; v_call: TRBV7-2; clone_size: -; cdr3_aa: CASSDWAGANEQYF; cdr3_nt: TGTGCCAGCAGCGACTGGGCGGGAGCGAACGAGCAGTACTTC
d_call: TRBD1; j_call: TRBJ1-6; v_call: TRBV2; clone_size: -; cdr3_aa: CASSEAGQGANAGDF; cdr3_nt: TGTGCCAGCAGTGAGGCGGGTCAGGGGGCTAACGCCGGCGATTTT
d_call: TRBD2; j_call: TRBJ2-3; v_call: TRBV5-6; clone_size: -; cdr3_aa: CASSSRLAGGTDTQYF; cdr3_nt: TGTGCCAGCAGCTCCCGACTAGCGGGAGGCACAGATACGCAGTATTTT
d_call: -; j_call: TRBJ1-5; v_call: TRBV7-8; clone_size: -; cdr3_aa: CASSLGAASQPQHF; cdr3_nt: TGTGCCAGCAGCTTAGGGGCCGCAAGTCAGCCCCAGCATTTT
d_call: -; j_call: TRBJ2-7; v_call: TRBV12-3/TRBV12-4; clone_size: -; cdr3_aa: CASRRGIYEQYF; cdr3_nt: TGTGCCAGTAGGAGGGGAATCTACGAGCAGTACTTC
d_call: TRBD2; j_call: TRBJ2-5; v_call: TRBV2; clone_size: -; cdr3_aa: CASSLGLARQETQYF; cdr3_nt: TGTGCCAGCAGTTTGGGACTAGCGAGACAAGAGACCCAGTACTTC
d_call: -; j_call: TRBJ2-6; v_call: TRBV27; clone_size: -; cdr3_aa: CASSPIRSNSGANVLTF; cdr3_nt: TGTGCCAGCAGCCCGATCCGGTCGAACTCTGGGGCCAACGTCCTGACTTTC
d_call: TRBD1; j_call: TRBJ1-5; v_call: TRBV5-8; clone_size: once; cdr3_aa: CASSSWGQGDSGNQPQHF; cdr3_nt: TGTGCCAGCAGCTCTTGGGGACAGGGGGATAGCGGCAATCAGCCCCAGCATTTT
d_call: -; j_call: TRBJ1-1; v_call: TRBV7-8; clone_size: -; cdr3_aa: CASSLEAGYTEAFF; cdr3_nt: TGTGCCAGCAGCTTAGAAGCAGGGTACACTGAAGCTTTCTTT
d_call: TRBD2; j_call: TRBJ2-1; v_call: TRBV4-1; clone_size: -; cdr3_aa: CASSQENPGGALGSYNEQFF; cdr3_nt: TGCGCCAGCAGCCAAGAAAACCCGGGGGGGGCCCTCGGGTCCTACAATGAGCAGTTCTTC
d_call: TRBD1; j_call: TRBJ1-1; v_call: TRBV2; clone_size: -; cdr3_aa: CAGTGGETEAFF; cdr3_nt: TGTGCCGGGACAGGGGGCGAAACTGAAGCTTTCTTT
d_call: -; j_call: TRBJ2-3; v_call: TRBV10-1; clone_size: -; cdr3_aa: CASTGLLGDTQYF; cdr3_nt: TGCGCCAGCACTGGACTACTGGGAGATACGCAGTATTTT
d_call: TRBD2; j_call: TRBJ2-3; v_call: TRBV11-3; clone_size: once; cdr3_aa: CASSSWPESGTSGTDTQYF; cdr3_nt: TGTGCCAGCAGCTCCTGGCCTGAATCCGGGACTAGCGGCACAGATACGCAGTATTTT
d_call: -; j_call: TRBJ2-3; v_call: TRBV6-5; clone_size: -; cdr3_aa: CASSYSAGPPDTQYF; cdr3_nt: TGTGCCAGCAGTTACTCGGCAGGGCCGCCAGATACGCAGTATTTT
d_call: TRBD1; j_call: TRBJ1-2; v_call: TRBV6-1; clone_size: -; cdr3_aa: CASSGARGTANYGYTF; cdr3_nt: TGTGCCAGCAGTGGGGCAAGGGGGACAGCTAACTATGGCTACACCTTC
d_call: TRBD1; j_call: TRBJ1-1; v_call: TRBV3-1/TRBV3-2; clone_size: few; cdr3_aa: CASSHRQGGRTEAFF; cdr3_nt: TGTGCCAGCAGCCATAGACAGGGTGGCCGTACTGAAGCTTTCTTT